This T cell receptor beta chain is from a study of OX40 agonist ivuxolimab in advanced cancers. CDR3 length equals 15 residues. Trimming left V 7 bases short and J 0 bases short, with 13 bases between. The V gene's germline CDR1 is SGHRS and CDR2 YFSETQ. The assay was immunoSEQ multiplex PCR, and TCRdb's table has in-frame clones only and misses some. Of approximately 91,000 clones listed, 86% are singletons. This sample comprised CD4+ or CD8+ T cells sorted from blood, obtained in a trial of the OX40 agonist ivuxolimab. This chain connects TRBV5-1 to TRBJ2-2, with D maybe TRBD1 (6 bases). The receptor was isolated from an adult with an advanced solid tumor such as melanoma, head and neck, liver or kidney cancer. CDR3 loop: CASETGPTNTGELFF. CDR3 coding DNA: TGCGCCAGCGAAACAGGGCCCACGAACACCGGGGAGCTGTTTTTT.